This T cell receptor beta chain was captured in a study of T cell responses to AZD1222 COVID-19 vaccine. Study results and caveats: With two AZD1222 doses given, Spike-specific TCR breadth and depth both rose.

Clones were read by immunoSEQ multiplex PCR, and TCRdb kept only the in-frame ones, dropping some. The sample yields approximately 160,000 clones, around 93% seen once. Trimming shortened V by 10 bases and J by 0 bases, and 10 bases separated the two germline ends. The CDR3 spans 13 residues. Germline values: CDR1 LNHNV, CDR2 YYDKDF (reference sequence). As for this clone: Its antigen is currently unknown.

This TCR was sampled from an adult in good health. The V call is TRBV15, the J call TRBJ2-4; TRBD2 is a possible D gene (5 bases). The source material was peripheral blood, sampled on day 0 of AZD1222 vaccination. CDR3 in DNA: TGTGCCAGCAGAGGGATAGCCAAAAACATTCAGTACTTC. Amino acids: CASRGIAKNIQYF.